The clone carrying this T cell receptor beta chain was detected a few times. What it binds is unknown. The TCR beta library used iRepertoire HTBI primers with Arm-PCR amplification of CDR3. One entry per CDR3 protein, called by TCRdb with MiXCR from the multiplex PCR reads. Of 400,000 to 500,000 distinct CDR3 sequences in the sample, around 21% were seen once. This sample was included in a study of regulatory T cells in long-lasting Graves disease. General study points: Persistent disease preferred TRBV28, TRBJ1-2 and TRBJ2-5; new disease, TRBV20-1 and TRBJ2-1.

Time point defined: persistent/refractory GD, antithyroid drugs over 5 years with positive TRAb. Researchers made the TCR library from RNA that was extracted from PBMCs. J lost 2 bases, V lost 6 bases, and 13 bases had no gene match. CDR1 is MDHEN and CDR2 is SYDVKM in the germline V gene. The CDR3 sequence is 18 residues long. Here the sequenced sample was peripheral blood mononuclear cells (PBMCs), taken when the disease was refractory, from a patient treated with antithyroid drugs. This sequence was found in a female donor with Graves disease. This sequence joins TRBV28 and TRBJ2-5, with 12 positions matching TRBD2. The CDR3 nucleotides are TGTGCCAGCAGCATAGGCACTAGCGGGAGGCCAGCACAAGAGACCCAGTACTTC. It codes for CASSIGTSGRPAQETQYF. The complete variable domain, with remaining parts taken from reference TRBV28 and TRBJ2-5, reads DVKVTQSSRYLVKRTGEKVFLECVQDMDHENMFWYRQDPGLGLRLIYFSYDVKMKEKGDIPEGYSVSREKKERFSLILESASTNQTSMYLCASSIGTSGRPAQETQYFGPGTRLLVL.